This T cell receptor (beta chain) was found in a study of T cells in Graves' hyperthyroidism and ophthalmopathy. General study results and limits: The majority of expanded thyroid clonotypes above 0.001 also appeared in blood.

PBMCs stemmed from over 7.5 ml fresh peripheral blood. CDR1 and CDR2 (germline): SQVTM, ANQGSEA. The CDR3 spans 15 residues. Trimming cost V 3 bases and J 2 bases; bases outside gene matches: 7. RNA transcripts yielded amplified TCR beta CDR3 regions. First-round RT-PCR of the TCR CDR3 relied on the HTBI primer set. TCRdb independently ran MiXCR on the multiplex PCR reads; one entry per CDR3 protein. Of roughly 400,000 distinct CDR3 sequences listed, about an eighth were seen once; the top ten hold over 25%. This clonotype showed up many times. As yet, its antigen is unknown. The chain joins TRBV29-1 to TRBJ2-3; 8 nucleotides agree with TRBD2. Sequencing input: blood. The receptor was derived from a man in his fifties with Graves' ophthalmopathy. The CDR3 region is CSVDRTGGPTDTQYF. The DNA for the CDR3 is TGCAGCGTTGATCGTACGGGAGGGCCCACAGATACGCAGTATTTT.